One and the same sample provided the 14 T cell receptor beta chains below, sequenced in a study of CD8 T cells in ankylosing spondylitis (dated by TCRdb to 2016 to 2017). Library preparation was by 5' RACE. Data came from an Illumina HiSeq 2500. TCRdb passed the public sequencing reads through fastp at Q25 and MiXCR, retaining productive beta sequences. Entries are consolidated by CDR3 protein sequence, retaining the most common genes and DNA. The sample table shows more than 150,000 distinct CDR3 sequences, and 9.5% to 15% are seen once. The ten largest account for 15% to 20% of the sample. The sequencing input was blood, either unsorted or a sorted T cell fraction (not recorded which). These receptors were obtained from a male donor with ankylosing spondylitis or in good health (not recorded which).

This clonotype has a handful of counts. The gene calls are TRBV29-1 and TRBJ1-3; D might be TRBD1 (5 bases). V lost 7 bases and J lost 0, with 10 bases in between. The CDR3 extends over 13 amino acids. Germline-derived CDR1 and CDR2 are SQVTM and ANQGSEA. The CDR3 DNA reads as TGCAGCGCCGGGGACGGCTCTGGAAACACCATATATTTT. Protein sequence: CSAGDGSGNTIYF.

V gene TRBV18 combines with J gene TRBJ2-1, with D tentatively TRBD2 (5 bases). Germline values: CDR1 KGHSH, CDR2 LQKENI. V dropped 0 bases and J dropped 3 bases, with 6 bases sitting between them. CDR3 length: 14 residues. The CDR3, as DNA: TGTGCCAGCTCACCACCGGCGGGCTACAATGAGCAGTTCTTC. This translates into CASSPPAGYNEQFF.

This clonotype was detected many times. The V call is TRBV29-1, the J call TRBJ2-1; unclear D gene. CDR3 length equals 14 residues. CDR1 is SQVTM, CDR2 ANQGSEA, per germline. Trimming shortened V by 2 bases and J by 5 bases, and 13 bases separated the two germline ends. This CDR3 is CSVEPQNRDNEQFF. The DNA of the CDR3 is TGCAGCGTTGAACCGCAGAATAGGGACAATGAGCAGTTCTTC.

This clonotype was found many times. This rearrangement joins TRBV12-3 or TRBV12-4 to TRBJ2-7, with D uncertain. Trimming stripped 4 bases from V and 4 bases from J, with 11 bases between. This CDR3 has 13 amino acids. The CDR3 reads CASSSGIFYEQYF. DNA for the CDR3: TGTGCCAGCAGTTCTGGGATCTTTTACGAGCAGTACTTC.

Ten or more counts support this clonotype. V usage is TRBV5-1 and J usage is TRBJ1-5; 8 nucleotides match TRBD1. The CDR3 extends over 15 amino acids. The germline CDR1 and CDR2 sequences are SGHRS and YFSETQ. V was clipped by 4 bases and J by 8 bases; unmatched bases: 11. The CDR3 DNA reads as TGCGCCAGCAGCGTTGGACAGGGTGAGGTGGAGCCCCAGCATTTT. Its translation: CASSVGQGEVEPQHF.

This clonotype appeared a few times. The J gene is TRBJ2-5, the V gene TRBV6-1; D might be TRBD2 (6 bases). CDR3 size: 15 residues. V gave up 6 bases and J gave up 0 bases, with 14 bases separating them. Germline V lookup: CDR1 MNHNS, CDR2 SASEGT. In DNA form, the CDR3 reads TGTGCCAGCAGACCCGGGACTGGGTACCAAGAGACCCAGTACTTC. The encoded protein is CASRPGTGYQETQYF.

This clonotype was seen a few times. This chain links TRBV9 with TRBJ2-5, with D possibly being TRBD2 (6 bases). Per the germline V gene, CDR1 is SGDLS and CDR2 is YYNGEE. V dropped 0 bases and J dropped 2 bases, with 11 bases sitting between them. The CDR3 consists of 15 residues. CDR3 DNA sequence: TGTGCCAGCAGCGTAGGTGCGGGACCTCAAGAGACCCAGTACTTC. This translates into CASSVGAGPQETQYF.

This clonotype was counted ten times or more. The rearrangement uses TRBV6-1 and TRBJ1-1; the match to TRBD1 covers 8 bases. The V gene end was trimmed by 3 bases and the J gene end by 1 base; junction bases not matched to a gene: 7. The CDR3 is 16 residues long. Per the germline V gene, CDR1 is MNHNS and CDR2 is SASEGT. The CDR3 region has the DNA TGTGCCAGCAGTGAGATTGACAGGGGAGGGAACACTGAAGCTTTCTTT. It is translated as CASSEIDRGGNTEAFF.

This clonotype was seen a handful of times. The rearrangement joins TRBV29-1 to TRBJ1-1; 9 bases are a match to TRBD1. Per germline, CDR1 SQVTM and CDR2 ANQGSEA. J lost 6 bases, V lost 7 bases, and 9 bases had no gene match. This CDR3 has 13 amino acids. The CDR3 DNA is TGCAGCGGGATGGGGGGACAGGGCCCTGAAGCTTTCTTT. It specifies CSGMGGQGPEAFF.

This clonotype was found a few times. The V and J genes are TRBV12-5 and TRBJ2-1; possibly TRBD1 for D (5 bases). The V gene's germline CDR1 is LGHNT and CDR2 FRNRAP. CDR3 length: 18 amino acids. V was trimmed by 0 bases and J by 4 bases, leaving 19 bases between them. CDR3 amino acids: CASGLVQQGSEPYNEQFF. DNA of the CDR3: TGTGCTAGTGGTTTGGTACAGCAGGGCTCGGAGCCTTACAATGAGCAGTTCTTC.

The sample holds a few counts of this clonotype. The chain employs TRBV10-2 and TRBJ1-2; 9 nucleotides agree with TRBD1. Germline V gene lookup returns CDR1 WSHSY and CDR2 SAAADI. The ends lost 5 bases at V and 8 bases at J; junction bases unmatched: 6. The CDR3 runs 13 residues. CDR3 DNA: TGCGCCAGCAGTACGACAGGGGGTAGCGGCTACACCTTC. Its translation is CASSTTGGSGYTF.

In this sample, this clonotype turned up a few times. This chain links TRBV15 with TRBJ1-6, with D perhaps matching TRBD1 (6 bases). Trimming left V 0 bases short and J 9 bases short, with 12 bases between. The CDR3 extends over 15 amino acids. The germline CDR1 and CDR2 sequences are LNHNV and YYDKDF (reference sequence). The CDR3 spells CATSRDRGQGSPLHF. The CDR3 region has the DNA TGTGCCACCAGCAGAGATCGGGGGCAGGGTTCACCCCTCCACTTT.

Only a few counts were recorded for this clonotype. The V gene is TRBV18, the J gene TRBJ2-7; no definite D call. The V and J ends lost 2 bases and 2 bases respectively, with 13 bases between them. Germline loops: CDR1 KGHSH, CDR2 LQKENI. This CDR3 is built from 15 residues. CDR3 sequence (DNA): TGTGCCAGCTCACCAATGCTTGGGGTTACCTACGAGCAGTACTTC. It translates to CASSPMLGVTYEQYF. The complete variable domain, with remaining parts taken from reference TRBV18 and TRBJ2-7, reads NAGVMQNPRHLVRRRGQEARLRCSPMKGHSHVYWYRQLPEEGLKFMVYLQKENIIDESGMPKERFSAEFPKEGPSILRIQQVVRGDSAAYFCASSPMLGVTYEQYFGPGTRLTVT.

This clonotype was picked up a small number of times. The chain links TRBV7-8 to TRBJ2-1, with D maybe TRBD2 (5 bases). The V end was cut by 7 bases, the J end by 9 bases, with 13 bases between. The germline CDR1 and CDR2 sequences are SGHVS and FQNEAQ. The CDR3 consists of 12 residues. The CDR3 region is CASISEGGEQFF. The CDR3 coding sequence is TGTGCCAGCATCTCAGAGGGCGGTGAGCAGTTCTTC.